A selection of T cell receptor beta chains follows, all from one sample in a study of T cell clones after liver transplantation. Some clones are missing from TCRdb's copy, which holds only in-frame ones; the method was immunoSEQ multiplex PCR. Among about 78,000 clones listed, 75% to 90% were seen once. The sequencing here drew on CD4+ T cells from blood, taken before liver transplant. The receptors originated from a human donor who received a liver transplant. Both conserved end residues are part of each CDR3. A D gene is named only where the DNA matches it firmly. The size of a clone is reported for some rows only, either as once, few or many, or as a class for expanded clones.

clone size	D gene	V gene	J gene	CDR3 protein	CDR3 DNA
.	.	TRBV5-6	TRBJ2-2	CASSLVAIDTGELFF	TGTGCCAGCAGCTTGGTCGCGATAGACACCGGGGAGCTGTTTTTT
.	.	TRBV30	TRBJ1-2	CAWSVQTLYGYTF	TGTGCCTGGAGTGTACAGACTCTATATGGCTACACCTTC
.	.	TRBV28	TRBJ1-3	CASSPSSGATGNTIYF	TGTGCCAGCAGCCCTTCCTCGGGGGCGACGGGAAACACCATATATTTT
.	TRBD1	TRBV28	TRBJ2-3	CASSSGGTGDADTQYF	TGTGCCAGCAGTTCAGGAGGGACAGGGGATGCAGATACGCAGTATTTT
few	TRBD2	TRBV7-2	TRBJ2-1	CASSLASGKVNEQFF	TGTGCCAGCAGCCTGGCTAGCGGGAAAGTTAATGAGCAGTTCTTC
once	.	TRBV19	TRBJ1-3	CASSIVPSGNTIYF	TGTGCCAGTAGTATAGTTCCCTCTGGAAACACCATATATTTT
.	.	TRBV18	TRBJ2-1	CASSPSSGSYNEQFF	TGTGCCAGCTCACCCTCAAGCGGGTCCTACAATGAGCAGTTCTTC
.	.	TRBV5-8	TRBJ1-4	CASSLREKLFF	TGTGCCAGCAGCTTGAGGGAGAAACTGTTTTTT
.	TRBD1	TRBV28	TRBJ2-7	CASSLLILSGGDYEQYF	TGTGCCAGCAGTTTACTGATCCTTTCAGGGGGTGACTACGAGCAGTACTTC
.	TRBD1	TRBV7-8	TRBJ2-2	CASSLAGTGVFGELFF	TGTGCCAGCAGCTTAGCCGGGACAGGGGTTTTCGGGGAGCTGTTTTTT
.	.	TRBV7-9	TRBJ1-2	CASSATGNTNYGYTF	TGTGCCAGCAGCGCAACAGGGAACACTAACTATGGCTACACCTTC
.	TRBD1	TRBV19	TRBJ1-1	CASSPLTGVRTEAFF	TGTGCCAGTAGTCCCCTTACAGGGGTCCGCACTGAAGCTTTCTTT
.	TRBD1	TRBV19	TRBJ1-2	CASSPGTGFYGYTF	TGTGCCAGTAGTCCGGGGACAGGGTTTTATGGCTACACCTTC
.	.	TRBV20-1	TRBJ2-3	CSAQKGDTQYF	TGCAGTGCGCAAAAGGGGGATACGCAGTATTTT
.	.	TRBV10-3	TRBJ1-5	CAISESTGSQPQHF	TGTGCCATCAGTGAGTCTACAGGGAGTCAGCCCCAGCATTTT
.	.	TRBV5-1	TRBJ1-1	CASSLGRGVRNTEAFF	TGCGCCAGCAGCTTGGGGAGGGGGGTGCGCAACACTGAAGCTTTCTTT
.	.	TRBV14	TRBJ2-1	CASSQQTGTPYNEQFF	TGTGCCAGCAGCCAACAGACAGGAACCCCGTACAATGAGCAGTTCTTC
.	.	TRBV28	TRBJ1-2	CASTPGRVYGYTF	TGTGCCAGCACCCCCGGCAGGGTGTATGGCTACACCTTC
.	.	TRBV28	TRBJ1-1	CASRIQGRTEAFF	TGTGCCAGCAGAATCCAAGGGCGGACTGAAGCTTTCTTT
.	.	TRBV11-2	TRBJ2-2	CASSSGRNTGELFF	TGTGCCAGCAGCTCGGGACGGAACACCGGGGAGCTGTTTTTT
.	.	TRBV11-2	TRBJ1-3	CASSLISRNTIYF	TGTGCCAGCAGCTTAATTTCAAGAAACACCATATATTTT
.	.	TRBV28	TRBJ1-5	CASRIDHSNSNQPQHF	TGTGCCAGCAGGATAGACCATTCCAATAGCAATCAGCCCCAGCATTTT
.	.	TRBV28	TRBJ2-6	CASRRDSSGANVLTF	TGTGCCAGCAGACGTGACTCCTCTGGGGCCAACGTCCTGACTTTC
.	TRBD2	TRBV7-6	TRBJ2-5	CASSPGRGIIETQYF	TGTGCCAGCAGCCCCGGGAGGGGAATAATAGAGACCCAGTACTTC
.	TRBD2	TRBV5-1	TRBJ2-1	CASSSGTSVNEQFF	TGCGCCAGCAGTTCCGGGACTAGCGTCAATGAGCAGTTCTTC
.	TRBD1	TRBV28	TRBJ1-2	CASSSTGLSGYGYTF	TGTGCCAGCAGTTCGACAGGGCTCAGCGGCTATGGCTACACCTTC
.	.	TRBV5-1	TRBJ2-1	CASSLQLSSYNEQFF	TGCGCCAGCAGCTTGCAGCTGAGCTCCTACAATGAGCAGTTCTTC
.	.	TRBV19	TRBJ2-1	CASSIRTEQFF	TGTGCCAGTAGTATCAGAACGGAGCAGTTCTTC
.	.	TRBV19	TRBJ2-2	CASSGTNTGELFF	TGTGCCAGTAGTGGCACGAACACCGGGGAGCTGTTTTTT
.	TRBD2	TRBV16	TRBJ2-1	CASSPGLAGGYNEQFF	TGTGCCAGCAGCCCGGGACTAGCGGGAGGGTACAATGAGCAGTTCTTC
.	.	TRBV16	TRBJ2-7	CASSQDGTSSYEQYF	TGTGCCAGCAGCCAAGATGGGACGAGCTCCTACGAGCAGTACTTC
.	.	TRBV7-9	TRBJ2-4	CASSLGGQWVAKNIQYF	TGTGCCAGCAGCTTAGGCGGACAGTGGGTAGCCAAAAACATTCAGTACTTC
.	.	TRBV5-4	TRBJ1-5	CASSLGGGNQPQHF	TGTGCCAGCAGCTTGGGGGGAGGCAATCAGCCCCAGCATTTT
.	.	TRBV5-4	TRBJ1-1	CASRFGSRGQDTEAFF	TGTGCCAGCAGATTTGGCTCTCGGGGGCAGGACACTGAAGCTTTCTTT
.	.	TRBV6-5	TRBJ1-3	CASSYTTGTGNTIYF	TGTGCCAGCAGTTACACCACAGGGACAGGAAACACCATATATTTT
.	.	TRBV12-5	TRBJ2-1	CASGAGGTYNEQFF	TGTGCTAGTGGAGCAGGGGGGACCTACAATGAGCAGTTCTTC
.	.	TRBV19	TRBJ2-3	CATGRGGAGADTQYF	TGTGCCACCGGCCGAGGGGGCGCGGGAGCAGATACGCAGTATTTT
.	TRBD2	TRBV5-1	TRBJ2-3	CASSLGAGPDTQYF	TGCGCCAGCAGCTTGGGAGCGGGACCAGATACGCAGTATTTT
once	.	TRBV10-3	TRBJ2-7	CAISDRGARDEQYF	TGTGCCATCAGTGATAGGGGGGCGCGGGACGAGCAGTACTTC
.	TRBD2	TRBV18	TRBJ2-3	CASSPPAGGFTDTQYF	TGTGCCAGCTCACCACCGGCGGGAGGATTCACAGATACGCAGTATTTT
.	.	TRBV19	TRBJ1-2	CASSIGQTYGYTF	TGTGCCAGTAGTATAGGGCAGACATATGGCTACACCTTC
.	.	TRBV18	TRBJ2-2	CASSPRNTGELFF	TGTGCCAGCTCACCCAGGAACACCGGGGAGCTGTTTTTT
.	.	TRBV10-1	TRBJ2-3	CASSARSTDTQYF	TGCGCCAGCAGTGCCCGAAGCACAGATACGCAGTATTTT
many	.	TRBV7-6	TRBJ1-1	CASSLRAGDTEAFF	TGTGCCAGCAGCCTAAGGGCAGGGGACACTGAAGCTTTCTTT
.	.	TRBV28	TRBJ2-4	CASSLQGSKNIQYF	TGTGCCAGCAGTTTACAGGGTTCCAAAAACATTCAGTACTTC
.	.	TRBV18	TRBJ1-1	CASSPTTRWDTEAFF	TGTGCCAGCTCACCAACCACGAGGTGGGACACTGAAGCTTTCTTT
.	.	TRBV14	TRBJ2-5	CASSQGRGTARRETQYF	TGTGCCAGCAGCCAAGGACGTGGAACAGCCCGACGGGAGACCCAGTACTTC
once	.	TRBV9	TRBJ1-2	CASSVGPPTNYGYTF	TGTGCCAGCAGCGTAGGCCCCCCGACAAACTATGGCTACACCTTC
.	.	TRBV30	TRBJ1-3	CAWSVAVGAGNTIYF	TGTGCCTGGAGTGTAGCTGTGGGGGCTGGAAACACCATATATTTT
.	.	TRBV12-5	TRBJ1-2	CASGLVPGDYGYTF	TGTGCTAGTGGTTTGGTACCGGGGGACTATGGCTACACCTTC
.	TRBD2	TRBV2	TRBJ2-7	CASRRLAGEGEQYF	TGTGCCAGCAGGCGACTAGCGGGAGAGGGGGAGCAGTACTTC